The text below deals with one T cell receptor beta chain. Its antigen is still unknown. Trimming cost V 5 bases and J 10 bases; bases outside gene matches: 15. The CDR3 contains 16 residues. Per germline, CDR1 SGHVT and CDR2 SQSDAQ. This record belongs to a study of cytomegalovirus exposure and HLA in healthy donors. Samples came from healthy bone marrow donors. It was with 60 Vbeta and 13 Jbeta primers that the PCR ran. Some clones are missing from TCRdb's copy, which holds only in-frame ones; the method was immunoSEQ multiplex PCR. The data contain some 85,000 clones, 78% of them seen just once; the ten biggest clones take up over 4.5%. Points from the study as a whole: A later analysis reported that several of the most significant clusters appeared to be linked to common viral pathogens, among them Epstein-Barr virus. The authors later linked a missense DCLRE1C variant to TCR beta V- and J-gene trimming.

The source of this sequence is a young man in good health and CMV-seropositive. V and J are TRBV7-4 and TRBJ2-3, with 10 nucleotides matching TRBD2. Sequencing was performed on PBMCs. CDR3 sequence (DNA): TGTGCCAGCAGCACGTTCGGGACTAGCGCAAGGTACGCGCAGTATTTT. Encoded protein: CASSTFGTSARYAQYF.